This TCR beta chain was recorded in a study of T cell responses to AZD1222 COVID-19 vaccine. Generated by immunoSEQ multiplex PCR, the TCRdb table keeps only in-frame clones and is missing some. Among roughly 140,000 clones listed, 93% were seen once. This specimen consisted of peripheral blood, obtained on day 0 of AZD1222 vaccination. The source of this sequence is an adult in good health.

This chain's CDR3 is CASSGQGILVNYGYTF. In DNA, the CDR3 is TGTGCCAGCTCGGGACAGGGAATCTTGGTTAACTATGGCTACACCTTC. The chain has TRBV7-3 and TRBJ1-2; 9 nucleotides align to TRBD1. The V gene end was trimmed by 8 bases and the J gene end by 1 base; junction bases not matched to a gene: 11. The CDR3 is made up of 16 amino acids. Germline V CDR1 and CDR2: SGHTA, FQGTGA.